This record concerns one T cell receptor (beta chain) sequence. Primers for the PCR totalled 60 Vbeta and 13 Jbeta. Only in-frame clones appear in the TCRdb table, and some are missing; sequencing was by immunoSEQ multiplex PCR. The sample yields 110,000 to 150,000 clones, 70% to 80% seen once. Trimming left V 4 bases short and J 4 bases short, with 17 bases between. The CDR3 loop spans 16 amino acids. Germline V lookup: CDR1 MGHRA, CDR2 YSYEKL. The data were taken from a study of cytomegalovirus exposure and HLA in healthy donors. The receptor comes from a woman in her 50s in good health and CMV-seronegative. V gene TRBV4-1 combines with J gene TRBJ1-3, with a possible D match to TRBD1 (6 bases). Sequencing was carried out using PBMCs. As DNA, the CDR3 is TGCGCCAGCAGCCCTTCACAGGGTTTGGGAGGAAACACCATATATTTT. Translating gives CASSPSQGLGGNTIYF.